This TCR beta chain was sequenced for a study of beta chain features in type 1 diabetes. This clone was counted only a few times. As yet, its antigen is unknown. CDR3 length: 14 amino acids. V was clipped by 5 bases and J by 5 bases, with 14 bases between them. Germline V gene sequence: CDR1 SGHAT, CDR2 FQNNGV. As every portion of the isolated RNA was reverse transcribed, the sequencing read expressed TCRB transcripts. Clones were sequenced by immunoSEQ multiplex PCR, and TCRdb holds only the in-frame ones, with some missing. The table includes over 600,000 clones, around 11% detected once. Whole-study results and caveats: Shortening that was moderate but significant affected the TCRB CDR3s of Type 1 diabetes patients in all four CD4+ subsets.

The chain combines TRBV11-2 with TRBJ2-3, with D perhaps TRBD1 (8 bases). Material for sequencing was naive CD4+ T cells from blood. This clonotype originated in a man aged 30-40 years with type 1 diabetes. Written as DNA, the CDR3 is TGTGCCAGCAGCCGCAACAGGGGGGGAGATACGCAGTATTTT. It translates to CASSRNRGGDTQYF.